This entry describes one TCR beta chain. Its target is unknown. A Clinical Activity Score of at least 3, a NOSPECS grade of at least 4 and a duration under 3 months were recorded in the ophthalmopathy patients. Patients having uncontrolled infection, another autoimmune disease, pregnancy or lactation were not included. This CDR3 spans 16 amino acids. Germline V gene lookup returns CDR1 SGHTA and CDR2 FQGTGA. V lost 5 bases, J lost 3 bases, and 13 bases stayed unmatched. These data belong to a study of T cells in Graves' hyperthyroidism and ophthalmopathy. General study findings and limits: A model of 13 V-J features distinguished ophthalmopathy from stable hyperthyroidism.

TCR beta CDR3 sequences were amplified from RNA transcripts. An initial round of RT-PCR targeting the TCR CDR3 relied on the HTBI primer set. Each CDR3 protein is one row after TCRdb ran MiXCR on the multiplex PCR reads. The data hold around 600,000 distinct CDR3 sequences, with around 14% observed a single time. The receptor comes from a woman aged 18 to 35 with Graves' ophthalmopathy. V is TRBV7-3 and J is TRBJ2-7; TRBD2 agrees at 7 bases. The sequencing input was blood. CDR3 bases: TGTGCCAGCAGCCACCTACCGACTAGCCGGGGCTACGAGCAGTACTTC. This encodes CASSHLPTSRGYEQYF.